This passage covers 24 T cell receptor beta chains from one sample sequenced in a study of blood T cell repertoires in COVID-19. Repertoires were generated with immunoSEQ multiplex PCR, while TCRdb's copy carries only in-frame clones and drops some. The sample includes about 380,000 clones, more than 75% seen only once; the top ten take 2.5% to 3%. The sequencing sample was made of PBMCs or T cells enriched from blood (not recorded which). These receptors came from a woman in her twenties or thirties who had recovered from COVID-19.

As to this clone: This sample also contains other DNA sequences that code for the same CDR3. V usage is TRBV2 and J usage is TRBJ2-7; D is unclear. This CDR3 is 11 amino acids long. V lost 6 bases to trimming and J lost 0 bases, with 3 bases between them. Germline CDR1 SNHLY, CDR2 FYNNEI. CDR3: CASSGSYEQYF. DNA for the CDR3: TGTGCCAGCAGCGGCTCCTACGAGCAGTACTTC.

This clone was recorded a few times. This sequence joins TRBV5-6 and TRBJ2-1; 8 bases line up with TRBD2. The CDR3 length is 17 residues. Germline values: CDR1 SGHDT, CDR2 YYEEEE. The V and J ends lost 2 bases and 2 bases, in that order; junction bases with no gene match: 9. The CDR3 DNA sequence: TGTGCCAGCAGCTTACTCGCCGGGACTAGTGCCTACAATGAGCAGTTCTTC. Translation gives CASSLLAGTSAYNEQFF.

V and J are TRBV19 and TRBJ2-5, with a tentative D call TRBD1 (7 bases). The CDR3 spans 16 residues. V lost 1 base to trimming and J lost 5 bases, with 17 bases between them. From germline, CDR1 is LNHDA and CDR2 SQIVND (reference sequence). CDR3 sequence reads: CASSIGGGGLVETQYF. CDR3 sequence (DNA): TGTGCCAGTAGTATAGGTGGAGGGGGCTTGGTTGAGACCCAGTACTTC.

The CDR3, as DNA: TGTGCCAGCAGTCCTCTTACGACAGGGGCCGGGGAGCTGTTTTTT. Protein product: CASSPLTTGAGELFF. The V and J genes are TRBV2 and TRBJ2-2, with 8 nucleotides matching TRBD1. Germline V CDR1 and CDR2: SNHLY, FYNNEI. J lost 6 bases, V lost 5 bases, and 8 bases had no gene match. The CDR3 covers 15 residues.

The chain recombines TRBV4-2 with TRBJ2-7; the D gene is possibly TRBD1 (6 bases). The V end was cut by 6 bases, the J end by 4 bases, with 10 bases between. Germline assignment: CDR1 LGHNA and CDR2 YNFKEQ. This CDR3 has 12 amino acids. The CDR3 sequence is CASSRDRYEQYF. CDR3 bases: TGTGCCAGCAGTCGAGACAGGTACGAGCAGTACTTC.

Remarks on this clone: A junction end diverges from the germline sequence, so it may reflect a read error. The V call is TRBV18, the J call TRBJ1-6, with a possible D match to TRBD1 (5 bases). The CDR3 is made up of 13 amino acids. Germline CDR1 reads KGHSH; CDR2 reads LQKENI. The DNA for the CDR3 is TGTGTCAGCTCACCCAGGGAAAATTCACCCCTCCACTTT. As protein: CVSSPRENSPLHF.

The rearrangement uses TRBV5-6 and TRBJ1-5; TRBD1 aligns across 7 bases. The CDR3 extends over 14 amino acids. After removal of 0 bases from V and 6 bases from J, the junction contained 3 bases not matched to a gene. Germline V CDR1 and CDR2: SGHDT, YYEEEE. Written as DNA, the CDR3 is TGTGCCAGCAGCTTGGGACAGGGTACTCAGCCCCAGCATTTT. As protein: CASSLGQGTQPQHF.

The gene calls are TRBV3-1 (or the pseudogene TRBV3-2) and TRBJ1-5, with TRBD1 matching over 8 bases. V shed 6 bases, J shed 1 base, and the junction held 8 bases outside the gene matches. Per the germline V gene, CDR1 is LGHDT and CDR2 is YNNKEL (reference sequence). This CDR3 is built from 16 residues. The CDR3 DNA follows: TGTGCCAGCAGTCCAGGGGGCGCAACGAGCAATCAGCCCCAGCATTTT. It codes for CASSPGGATSNQPQHF.

The chain combines TRBV19 with TRBJ1-2, with 7 bases that match TRBD1. The J segment lost 8 bases and the V segment lost 10 bases, leaving 10 bases of the junction unmatched. The CDR3 covers 12 residues. Germline V lookup: CDR1 LNHDA, CDR2 SQIVND (reference sequence). CDR3: CATRRTGQGYTF. Written as DNA, the CDR3 is TGTGCCACTAGGCGGACAGGACAGGGCTACACCTTC.

The chain links TRBV5-6 to TRBJ1-6, with TRBD1 matching 7 bases. Germline V gene data show CDR1 as SGHDT and CDR2 as YYEEEE. V shed 4 bases and J 8 bases; nucleotides not matched to a gene: 6. The CDR3 contains 14 residues. CDR3 protein: CASSARTGDSPLHF. CDR3 coding DNA: TGTGCCAGCAGCGCTAGGACAGGAGATTCACCCCTCCACTTT. The full variable domain, rest sourced from reference TRBV5-6 and TRBJ1-6, is DAGVTQSPTHLIKTRGQQVTLRCSPKSGHDTVSWYQQALGQGPQFIFQYYEEEERQRGNFPDRFSGHQFPNYSSELNVNALLLGDSALYLCASSARTGDSPLHFGNGTRLTVT.

The chain links TRBV6-5 to TRBJ2-7; TRBD1 matches at 8 bases. Germline CDR1 MNHEY, CDR2 SVGAGI. The V segment lost 6 bases and the J segment 2 bases; nucleotides outside the gene matches: 0. The CDR3 has 12 residues. The DNA of the CDR3 is TGTGCCAGCAGACAGGGGGCCTACGAGCAGTACTTC. Its translation: CASRQGAYEQYF.

DNA of the CDR3: TGTGCCAGCAGCTTAGGGGCAGGGAAACAAGAGACCCAGTACTTC. Amino acid sequence: CASSLGAGKQETQYF. The chain employs TRBV7-9 and TRBJ2-5; D is perhaps TRBD1 (5 bases). Germline lookup yields CDR1 SEHNR and CDR2 FQNEAQ (reference sequence). The CDR3 is 15 amino acids. V was trimmed by 1 base and J by 2 bases, leaving 11 bases between them.

The rearrangement joins TRBV30 to TRBJ2-1, with a weak D call TRBD1 (5 bases). Germline CDR1 reads GTSNPN; CDR2 reads SVGIG (reference sequence). Trimming removed 0 bases from V and 7 bases from J, with 10 bases in between. There are 13 residues in the CDR3. This CDR3 is CAWSVQGANEQFF. In DNA form, the CDR3 reads TGTGCCTGGAGTGTACAAGGGGCTAATGAGCAGTTCTTC.

The chain couples TRBV4-2 to TRBJ2-3; D might be TRBD2 (6 bases). The CDR3 covers 16 residues. Germline lookup yields CDR1 LGHNA and CDR2 YNFKEQ. Trimming removed 4 bases from V and 3 bases from J, with 17 bases in between. CDR3 protein: CASSLAVGGVTDTQYF. CDR3 coding DNA: TGTGCCAGCAGCCTCGCAGTGGGCGGGGTAACAGATACGCAGTATTTT.

This clone was seen a single time. V is TRBV25-1 and J is TRBJ2-7; D might be TRBD1 (5 bases). V lost 4 bases and J lost 4, with 8 bases in between. CDR3 size: 12 residues. In germline, CDR1 is MGHDK, CDR2 SYGVNS. The CDR3 protein is CASSVTGYEQYF. The DNA of the CDR3 is TGTGCCAGCAGTGTAACAGGTTACGAGCAGTACTTC.

The chain is built from TRBV9 and TRBJ1-6, with D tentatively TRBD1 (6 bases). This CDR3 is built from 14 residues. The germline V gene has CDR1 SGDLS and CDR2 YYNGEE. V lost 5 bases and J lost 10, with 16 bases in between. CDR3 in amino acids: CASRGEGTKSPLHF. CDR3 nucleotides: TGTGCCAGCAGAGGGGAGGGGACAAAATCACCCCTCCACTTT.

As regards this clone: Other nucleotide sequences from this sample produce the same CDR3. The chain couples TRBV18 to TRBJ1-5; D is perhaps TRBD1 (5 bases). This CDR3 has 13 residues. Germline-derived CDR1 and CDR2 are KGHSH and LQKENI. V was trimmed by 6 bases and J by 4 bases, leaving 10 bases between them. CDR3 in DNA: TGTGCCAGCTCTCCGGGGGGAAATCAGCCCCAGCATTTT. It is translated as CASSPGGNQPQHF.

The chain is built from TRBV12-5 and TRBJ1-1; tentatively, D is TRBD1 (5 bases). The CDR3 loop spans 12 amino acids. Trimming pared 5 bases from V and 11 bases from J, leaving 15 bases between. The germline CDR1 and CDR2 sequences are LGHNT and FRNRAP. The CDR3 DNA follows: TGTGCTAGTGGTAACCGGGGCGGGAGGGCTTTCTTT. This sequence encodes CASGNRGGRAFF.

The J gene is TRBJ1-1, the V gene TRBV5-1; 7 nucleotides align to TRBD1. Germline V lookup: CDR1 SGHRS, CDR2 YFSETQ. With V trimmed by 3 bases and J by 7 bases, 6 bases remained unmatched. CDR3 size: 13 residues. CDR3 sequence: CASSWDSHLEAFF. For the CDR3, the DNA is TGCGCCAGCAGCTGGGACAGCCACCTTGAAGCTTTCTTT.

The chain uses TRBV19 and TRBJ1-1; D is possibly TRBD1 (5 bases). Germline loops: CDR1 LNHDA, CDR2 SQIVND (reference sequence). Deletions cut 5 bases from V and 3 bases from J, with 13 bases between. CDR3 size: 14 residues. CDR3 loop: CASSWEGKDTEAFF. CDR3 coding DNA: TGTGCCAGTAGTTGGGAGGGGAAAGACACTGAAGCTTTCTTT.

J is TRBJ1-5 and V is TRBV3-1 (or the pseudogene TRBV3-2), with TRBD1 as a possible D gene (5 bases). Trimming took off 4 bases at V and 4 bases at J, with 11 bases between the two ends. Germline CDR1 LGHDT, CDR2 YNNKEL (reference sequence). The CDR3 has 14 residues. The CDR3 nucleotides are TGTGCCAGCAGCCCGCGACGGGGGAATCAGCCCCAGCATTTT. Amino acid sequence: CASSPRRGNQPQHF.

The rearrangement links TRBV4-1 to TRBJ2-1; D remains unclear. CDR1 is MGHRA, CDR2 YSYEKL, per germline. Trimming pared 0 bases from V and 5 bases from J, leaving 8 bases between. The length of the CDR3 is 14 residues. The CDR3 DNA reads as TGCGCCAGCAGCCAAGACACTACCGACAATGAGCAGTTCTTC. Amino acids: CASSQDTTDNEQFF.

This chain joins TRBV29-1 and TRBJ1-2; D call uncertain. Trimming left V 2 bases short and J 8 bases short, with 15 bases between. Per germline, CDR1 SQVTM and CDR2 ANQGSEA. The CDR3 is 13 residues long. The CDR3 sequence is CSVEHAARGGYTF. CDR3 sequence (DNA): TGCAGCGTTGAACACGCTGCCCGCGGGGGCTACACCTTC.

The chain joins TRBV24-1 to TRBJ2-5; no reliable D call. V was trimmed by 3 bases and J by 1 base, leaving 17 bases between them. CDR3 size: 17 residues. Per the germline V gene, CDR1 is KGHDR and CDR2 is SFDVKD. The CDR3 sequence: CATSDEQARETQETQYF. In DNA, the CDR3 is TGTGCCACCAGTGATGAGCAGGCCCGAGAGACCCAAGAGACCCAGTACTTC.